This T cell receptor (beta chain) was obtained from a study of T cells in Graves' hyperthyroidism and ophthalmopathy. Whole-study findings and limits: Among clonotypes expanded in thyroid above 0.001, most were also found in blood. Separating ophthalmopathy from stable hyperthyroidism was achieved by a 13 V-J model.

As regards this clonotype: Its antigen remains unidentified.

The source of the PBMCs was over 8.5 ml of fresh peripheral blood. Germline V gives CDR1 MGHRA, CDR2 YSYEKL. Trimming pared 1 base from V and 4 bases from J, leaving 10 bases between. The CDR3 loop spans 15 amino acids. RNA transcripts provided the source from which TCR beta CDR3 regions were amplified. The HTBI primer set served for first-round RT-PCR of the TCR CDR3. MiXCR, run by TCRdb on the multiplex PCR reads, gives a single entry per CDR3 protein. The profile shows around 300,000 distinct CDR3 sequences, roughly 13% of them singletons. Sequencing used blood. V is TRBV4-1 and J is TRBJ1-4; no firm D call. This TCR came from a woman in her thirties or forties with Graves' hyperthyroidism. The CDR3 DNA sequence: TGCGCCAGCAGCCAAGTAGGACGGGTTAATGAAAAACTGTTTTTT. Its translation is CASSQVGRVNEKLFF.